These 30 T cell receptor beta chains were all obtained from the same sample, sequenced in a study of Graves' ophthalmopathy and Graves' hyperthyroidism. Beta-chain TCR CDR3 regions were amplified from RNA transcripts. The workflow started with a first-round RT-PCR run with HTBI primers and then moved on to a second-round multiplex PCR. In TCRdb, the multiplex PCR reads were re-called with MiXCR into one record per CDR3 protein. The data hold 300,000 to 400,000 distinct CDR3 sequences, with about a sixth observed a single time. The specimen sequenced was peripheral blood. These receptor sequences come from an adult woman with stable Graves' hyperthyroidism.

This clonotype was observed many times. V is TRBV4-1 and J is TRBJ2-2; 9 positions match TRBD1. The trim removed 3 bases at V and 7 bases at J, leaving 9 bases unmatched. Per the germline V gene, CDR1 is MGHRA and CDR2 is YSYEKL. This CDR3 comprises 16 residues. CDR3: CASSHLGTGFNGELFF. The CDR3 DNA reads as TGCGCCAGCAGCCACCTCGGGACAGGGTTTAACGGGGAGCTGTTTTTT.

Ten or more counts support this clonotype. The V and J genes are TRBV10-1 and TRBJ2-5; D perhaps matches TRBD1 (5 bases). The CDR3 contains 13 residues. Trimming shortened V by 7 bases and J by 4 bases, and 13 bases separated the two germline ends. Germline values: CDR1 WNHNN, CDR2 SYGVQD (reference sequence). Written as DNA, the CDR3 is TGCGCCAGCACGCAGGGTTTGGGAGAGACCCAGTACTTC. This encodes CASTQGLGETQYF.

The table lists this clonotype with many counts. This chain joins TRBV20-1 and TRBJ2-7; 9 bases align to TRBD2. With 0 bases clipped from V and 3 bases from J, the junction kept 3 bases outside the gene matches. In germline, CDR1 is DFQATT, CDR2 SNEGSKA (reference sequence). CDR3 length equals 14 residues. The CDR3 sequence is CSARDGTSFYEQYF. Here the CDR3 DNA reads TGCAGTGCTAGAGACGGGACTAGCTTCTACGAGCAGTACTTC.

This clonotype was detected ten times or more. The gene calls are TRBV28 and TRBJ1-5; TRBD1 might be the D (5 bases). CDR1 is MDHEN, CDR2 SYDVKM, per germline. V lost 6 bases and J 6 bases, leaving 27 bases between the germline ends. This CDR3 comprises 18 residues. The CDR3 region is CASRIPRSAGLFSQPQHF. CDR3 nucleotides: TGTGCCAGCAGAATCCCCAGGTCGGCAGGGCTTTTTTCTCAGCCCCAGCATTTT.

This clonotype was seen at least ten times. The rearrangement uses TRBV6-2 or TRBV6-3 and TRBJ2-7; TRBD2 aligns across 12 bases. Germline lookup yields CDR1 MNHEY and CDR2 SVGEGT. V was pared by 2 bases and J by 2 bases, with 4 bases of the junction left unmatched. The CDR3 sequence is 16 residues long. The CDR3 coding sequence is TGTGCCAGCAGTTACGGGGGACTAGCGGGCCCCTACGAGCAGTACTTC. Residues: CASSYGGLAGPYEQYF.

This chain's CDR3 is CASSRGGEHQWEQYF. In DNA, the CDR3 is TGTGCCAGCAGCCGGGGGGGGGAGCACCAATGGGAGCAGTACTTC. The rearrangement links TRBV6-1 to TRBJ2-7; TRBD2 matches at 8 bases. The CDR3 contains 15 residues. After removal of 6 bases from V and 7 bases from J, the junction contained 14 bases not matched to a gene. Germline V gene lookup returns CDR1 MNHNS and CDR2 SASEGT.

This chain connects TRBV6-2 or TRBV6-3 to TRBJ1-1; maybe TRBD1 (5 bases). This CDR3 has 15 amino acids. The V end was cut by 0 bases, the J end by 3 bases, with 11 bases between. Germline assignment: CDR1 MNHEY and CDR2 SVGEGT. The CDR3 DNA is TGTGCCAGCAGTTACTCGGGACTAGCCGACACTGAAGCTTTCTTT. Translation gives CASSYSGLADTEAFF.

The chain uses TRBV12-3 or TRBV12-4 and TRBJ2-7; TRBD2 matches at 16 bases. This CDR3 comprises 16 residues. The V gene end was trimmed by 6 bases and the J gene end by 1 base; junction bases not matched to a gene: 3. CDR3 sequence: CASRQGLAGGSYEQYF. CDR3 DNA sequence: TGTGCCAGCAGGCAGGGACTAGCGGGAGGGTCCTACGAGCAGTACTTC.

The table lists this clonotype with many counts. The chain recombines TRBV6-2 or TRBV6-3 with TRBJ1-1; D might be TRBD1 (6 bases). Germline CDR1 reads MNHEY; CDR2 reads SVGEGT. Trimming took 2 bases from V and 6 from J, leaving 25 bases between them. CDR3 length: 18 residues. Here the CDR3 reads CASSYLAFRGRGSAEAFF. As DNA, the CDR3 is TGTGCCAGCAGTTACCTGGCATTCCGGGGCAGGGGTAGTGCTGAAGCTTTCTTT.

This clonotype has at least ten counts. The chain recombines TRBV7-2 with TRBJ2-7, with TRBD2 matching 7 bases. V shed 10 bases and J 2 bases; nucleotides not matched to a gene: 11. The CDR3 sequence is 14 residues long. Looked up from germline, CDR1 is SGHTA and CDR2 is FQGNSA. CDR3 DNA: TGTGCCACCTCTAGGCCTAGCGGAGCCTACGAGCAGTACTTC. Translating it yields CATSRPSGAYEQYF.

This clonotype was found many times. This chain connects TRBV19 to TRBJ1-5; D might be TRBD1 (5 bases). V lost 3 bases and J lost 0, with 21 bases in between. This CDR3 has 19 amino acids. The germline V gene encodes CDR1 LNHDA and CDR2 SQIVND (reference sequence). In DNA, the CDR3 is TGTGCCAGTAGTATCCCCAACCCACGGGGGACTTATAGCAATCAGCCCCAGCATTTT. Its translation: CASSIPNPRGTYSNQPQHF.

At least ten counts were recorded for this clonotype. CDR3 coding DNA: TGTGCCAGCAGCCCCCCTAATGAGCCCCAGCATTTT. Its translation is CASSPPNEPQHF. This chain connects TRBV27 to TRBJ1-5, with D hard to call. Trimming shortened V by 6 bases and J by 8 bases, and 11 bases separated the two germline ends. Germline V lookup: CDR1 MNHEY, CDR2 SMNVEV (reference sequence). CDR3 length equals 12 residues.

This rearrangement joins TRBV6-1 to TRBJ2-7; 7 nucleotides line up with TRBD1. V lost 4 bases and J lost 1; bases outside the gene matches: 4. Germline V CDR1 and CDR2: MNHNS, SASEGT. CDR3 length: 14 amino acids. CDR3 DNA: TGTGCCAGCAGTGTTCCGGGACAGTCCTACGAGCAGTACTTC. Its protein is CASSVPGQSYEQYF.

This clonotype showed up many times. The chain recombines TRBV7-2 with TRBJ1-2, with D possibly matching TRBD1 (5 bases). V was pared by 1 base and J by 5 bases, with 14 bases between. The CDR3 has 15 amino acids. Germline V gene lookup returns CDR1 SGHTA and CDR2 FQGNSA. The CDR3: CASSLGHGAGYGYTF. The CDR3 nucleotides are TGTGCCAGCAGCTTAGGACACGGGGCTGGATATGGCTACACCTTC. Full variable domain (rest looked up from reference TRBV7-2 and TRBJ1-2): GAGVSQSPSNKVTEKGKDVELRCDPISGHTALYWYRQSLGQGLEFLIYFQGNSAPDKSGLPSDRFSAERTGGSVSTLTIQRTQQEDSAVYLCASSLGHGAGYGYTFGSGTRLTVV.

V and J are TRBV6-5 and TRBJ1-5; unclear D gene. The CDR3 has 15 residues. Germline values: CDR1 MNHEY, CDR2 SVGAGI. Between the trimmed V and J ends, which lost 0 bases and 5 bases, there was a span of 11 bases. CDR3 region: CASSYSTHLDQPQHF. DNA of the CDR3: TGTGCCAGCAGTTACTCGACCCATTTGGATCAGCCCCAGCATTTT.

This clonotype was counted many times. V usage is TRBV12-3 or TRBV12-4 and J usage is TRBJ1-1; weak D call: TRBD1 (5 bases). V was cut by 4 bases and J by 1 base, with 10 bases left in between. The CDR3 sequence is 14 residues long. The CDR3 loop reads CASSSIQGNTEAFF. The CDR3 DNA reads TGTGCCAGCAGTTCGATCCAGGGGAACACTGAAGCTTTCTTT.

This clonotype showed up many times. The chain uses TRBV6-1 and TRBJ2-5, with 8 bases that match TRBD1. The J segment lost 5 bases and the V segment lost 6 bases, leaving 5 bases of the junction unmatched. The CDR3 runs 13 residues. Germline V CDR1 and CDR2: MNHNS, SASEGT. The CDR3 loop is CASRETGEETQYF. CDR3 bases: TGTGCCAGCAGAGAGACAGGGGAGGAGACCCAGTACTTC.

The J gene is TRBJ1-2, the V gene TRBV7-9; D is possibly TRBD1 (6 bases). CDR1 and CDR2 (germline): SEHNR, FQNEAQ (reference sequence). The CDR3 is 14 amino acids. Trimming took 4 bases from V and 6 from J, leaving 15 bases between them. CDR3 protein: CASSSGGGAHGYTF. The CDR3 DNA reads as TGTGCCAGCAGCTCCGGTGGGGGGGCGCATGGCTACACCTTC.

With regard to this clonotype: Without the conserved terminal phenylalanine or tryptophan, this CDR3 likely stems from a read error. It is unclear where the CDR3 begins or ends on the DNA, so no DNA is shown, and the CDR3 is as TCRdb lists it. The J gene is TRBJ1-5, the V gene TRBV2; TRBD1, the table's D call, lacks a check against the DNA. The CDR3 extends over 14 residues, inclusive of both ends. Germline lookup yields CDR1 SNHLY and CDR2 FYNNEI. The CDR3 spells CASSEPGEVRPQQL.

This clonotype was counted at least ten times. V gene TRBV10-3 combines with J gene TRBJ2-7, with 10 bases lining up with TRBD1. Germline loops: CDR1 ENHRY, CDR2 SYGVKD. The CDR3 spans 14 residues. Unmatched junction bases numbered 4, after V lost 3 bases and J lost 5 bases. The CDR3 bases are TGTGCCATCAGTGACCGGACAGGGGGACACGAGCAGTACTTC. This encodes CAISDRTGGHEQYF.

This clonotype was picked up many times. CDR3 amino acids: CASSLHSNQPQHF. CDR3 bases: TGTGCCAGCAGTTTGCACAGTAATCAGCCCCAGCATTTT. J is TRBJ1-5 and V is TRBV12-3 or TRBV12-4; D is unresolved. This CDR3 comprises 13 residues. The V and J ends lost 3 bases and 4 bases respectively, with 7 bases between them.

The CDR3 loop is CASSFYRAGNQPQHF. Here the CDR3 DNA reads TGTGCCAGCAGTTTTTACAGGGCCGGCAATCAGCCCCAGCATTTT. The chain recombines TRBV12-3 or TRBV12-4 with TRBJ1-5; possibly TRBD1 for D (6 bases). This CDR3 has 15 residues. V lost 3 bases and J lost 2, with 11 bases in between.

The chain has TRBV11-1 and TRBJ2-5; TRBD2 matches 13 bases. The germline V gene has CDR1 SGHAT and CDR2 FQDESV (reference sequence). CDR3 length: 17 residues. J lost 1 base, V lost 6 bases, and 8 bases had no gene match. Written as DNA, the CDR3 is TGTGCCAGCAGTCGGACTAGCGGGAGACTCCCCCAAGAGACCCAGTACTTC. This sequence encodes CASSRTSGRLPQETQYF.

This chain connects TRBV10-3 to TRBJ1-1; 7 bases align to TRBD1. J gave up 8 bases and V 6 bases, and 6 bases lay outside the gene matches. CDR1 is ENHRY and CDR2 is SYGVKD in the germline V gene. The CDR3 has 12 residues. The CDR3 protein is CAISAGTAEAFF. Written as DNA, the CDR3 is TGTGCCATCAGCGCCGGGACAGCGGAAGCTTTCTTT.

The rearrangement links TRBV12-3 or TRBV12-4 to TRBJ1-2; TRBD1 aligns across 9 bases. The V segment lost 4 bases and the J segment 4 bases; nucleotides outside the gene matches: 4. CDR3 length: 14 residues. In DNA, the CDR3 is TGTGCCAGCAGTTACCTGGACAGGGGCTATGGCTACACCTTC. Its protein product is CASSYLDRGYGYTF.

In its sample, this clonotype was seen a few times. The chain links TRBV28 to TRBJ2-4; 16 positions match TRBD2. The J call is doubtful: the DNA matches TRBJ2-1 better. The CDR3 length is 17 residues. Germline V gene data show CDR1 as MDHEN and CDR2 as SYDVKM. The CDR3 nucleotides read TGTGCCAGCAGCCCCGGGACTAGCGGGAGGGCTCTCCGGGAGCAGTTCTTC. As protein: CASSPGTSGRALREQFF.

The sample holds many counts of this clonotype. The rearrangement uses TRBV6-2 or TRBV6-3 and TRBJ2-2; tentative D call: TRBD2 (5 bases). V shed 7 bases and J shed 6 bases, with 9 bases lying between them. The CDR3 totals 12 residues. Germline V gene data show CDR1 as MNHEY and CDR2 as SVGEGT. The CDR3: CASKRAAGELFF. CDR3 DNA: TGTGCCAGCAAGAGAGCGGCCGGGGAGCTGTTTTTT.

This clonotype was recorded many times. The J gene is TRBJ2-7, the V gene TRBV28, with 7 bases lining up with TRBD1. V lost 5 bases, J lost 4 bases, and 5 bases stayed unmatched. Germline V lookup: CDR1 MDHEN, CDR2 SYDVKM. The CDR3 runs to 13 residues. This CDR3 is CASSPTTGYEQYF. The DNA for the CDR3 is TGTGCCAGCAGTCCCACGACAGGGTACGAGCAGTACTTC.

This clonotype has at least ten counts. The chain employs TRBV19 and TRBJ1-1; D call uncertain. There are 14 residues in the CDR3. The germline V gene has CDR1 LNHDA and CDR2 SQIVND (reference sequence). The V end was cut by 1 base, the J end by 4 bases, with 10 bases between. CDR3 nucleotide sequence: TGTGCCAGTAGTATAGGTGCAGTAAGCACTGAAGCTTTCTTT. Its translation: CASSIGAVSTEAFF.

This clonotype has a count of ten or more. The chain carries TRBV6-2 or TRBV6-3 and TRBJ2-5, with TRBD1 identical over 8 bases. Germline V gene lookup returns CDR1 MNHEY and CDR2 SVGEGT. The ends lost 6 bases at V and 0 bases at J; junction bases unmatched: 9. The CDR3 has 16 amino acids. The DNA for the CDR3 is TGTGCCAGCAGAAAGATGACAGGGGCGAACCAAGAGACCCAGTACTTC. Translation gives CASRKMTGANQETQYF.